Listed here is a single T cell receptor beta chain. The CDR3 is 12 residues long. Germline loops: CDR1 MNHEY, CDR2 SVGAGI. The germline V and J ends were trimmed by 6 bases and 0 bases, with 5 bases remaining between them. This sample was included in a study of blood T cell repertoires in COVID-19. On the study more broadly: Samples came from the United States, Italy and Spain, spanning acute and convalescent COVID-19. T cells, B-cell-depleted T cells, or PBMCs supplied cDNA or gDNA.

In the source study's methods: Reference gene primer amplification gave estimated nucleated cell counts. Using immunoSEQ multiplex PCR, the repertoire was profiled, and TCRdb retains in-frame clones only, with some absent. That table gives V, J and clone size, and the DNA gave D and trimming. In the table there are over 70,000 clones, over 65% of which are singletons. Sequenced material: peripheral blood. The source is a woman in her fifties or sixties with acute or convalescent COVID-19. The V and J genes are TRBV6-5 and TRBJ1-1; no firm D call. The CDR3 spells CASSSVNTEAFF. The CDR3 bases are TGTGCCAGCAGCTCAGTGAACACTGAAGCTTTCTTT.